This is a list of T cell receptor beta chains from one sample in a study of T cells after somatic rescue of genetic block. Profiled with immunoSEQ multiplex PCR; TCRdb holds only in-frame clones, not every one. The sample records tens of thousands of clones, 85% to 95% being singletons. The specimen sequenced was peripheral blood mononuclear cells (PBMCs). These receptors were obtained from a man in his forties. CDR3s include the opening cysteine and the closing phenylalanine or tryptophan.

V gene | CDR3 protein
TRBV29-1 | CSVEGGRAITYNEQFF
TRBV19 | CASSMGLEANEQFF
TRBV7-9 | CASSLVPGSSKETQYF
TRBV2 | CASNSYGGRGTQYF
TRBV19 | CASGPRDRVTEAFF
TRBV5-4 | CASTQGRATDTQYF
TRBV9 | CASSAYPPPSVVYGYTF
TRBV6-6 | CASSYDRYSNQPQHF
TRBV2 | CASSVIGQSPEQYF
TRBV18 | CASSPPFTGRTNEKLFF
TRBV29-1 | CSARGGTSGSTDTQYF
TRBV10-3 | CAISETQGYTEAFF
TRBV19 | CASSPGTDSTYNEQFF
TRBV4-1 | CASSPGVAGEYEQYF
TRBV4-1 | CASSPGGQTDTQYF
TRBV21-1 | CASSKGPFLMKGGQETQYF
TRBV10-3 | CAISEVSSYEQYF
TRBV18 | CASSPMRTGGTYEQYF
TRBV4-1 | CASSQEGLKKTNTEAFF
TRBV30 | CAWGRTYNSPLHF
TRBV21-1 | CASSNQRGLRNYGYTF
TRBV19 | CASSNRQGVGTQYF
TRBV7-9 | CASSPQSSGRAADTQYF
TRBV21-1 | CASSKIRVAQPQHF
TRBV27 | CASSRVSMNTEAFF
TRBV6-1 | CASSVARGPYEQYF
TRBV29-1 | CSVEDPAGVYNEQFF
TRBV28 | CASSFGGTGAGELFF
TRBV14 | CASSPRGGRNTIYF
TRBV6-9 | CASSYRTESSYNSPLHF
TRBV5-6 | CASSETTATGELFF
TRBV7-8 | CASSPRPTGISSYEQYF
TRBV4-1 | CASSQVGGGYPYEQYF
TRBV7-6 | CASASLLSSYNEQFF
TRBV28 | CASSLRLAEQYF
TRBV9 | CASSVGSGSSYEQYF
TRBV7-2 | CASSTGPNTDTQYF
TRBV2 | CASTREQGLQKTQYF
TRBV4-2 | CASSQVLEFDSNQPQHF
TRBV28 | CASSSFGQGNPHEQYF
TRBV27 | CASSDRTDGYTF
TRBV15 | CATSRAGTGTNEQYF